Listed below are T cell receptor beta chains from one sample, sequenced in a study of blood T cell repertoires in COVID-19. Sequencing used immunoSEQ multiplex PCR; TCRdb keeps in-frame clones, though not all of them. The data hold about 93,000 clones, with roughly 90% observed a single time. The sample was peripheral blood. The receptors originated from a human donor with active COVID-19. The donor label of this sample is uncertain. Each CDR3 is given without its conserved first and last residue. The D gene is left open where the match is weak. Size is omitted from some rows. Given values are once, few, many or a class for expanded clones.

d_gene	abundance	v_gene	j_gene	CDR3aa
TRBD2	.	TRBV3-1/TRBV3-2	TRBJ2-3	ASSLLAGGHTDTQY
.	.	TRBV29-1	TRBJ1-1	SVEVQGKDTEAF
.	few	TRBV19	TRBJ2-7	ASSIGRTYEQY
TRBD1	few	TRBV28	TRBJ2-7	ASSFLRGTGYEQY
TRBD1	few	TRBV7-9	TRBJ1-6	ASSFGTGFSPLH
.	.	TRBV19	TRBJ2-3	ASSMIGQGVQY
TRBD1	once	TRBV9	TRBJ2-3	ASSARDHRGRGTDTQY
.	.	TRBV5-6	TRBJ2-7	ASSLDGGGIYEQY
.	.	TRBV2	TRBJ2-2	ASSLEGRGRNTGELF
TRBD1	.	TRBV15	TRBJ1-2	ATSRGQGLGNYGYT
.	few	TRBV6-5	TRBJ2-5	ASKAGQYQETQY
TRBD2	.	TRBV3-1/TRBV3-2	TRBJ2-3	ASSPTSGELTDTQY
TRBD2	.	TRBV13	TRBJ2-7	ASSLGGGAYEQY